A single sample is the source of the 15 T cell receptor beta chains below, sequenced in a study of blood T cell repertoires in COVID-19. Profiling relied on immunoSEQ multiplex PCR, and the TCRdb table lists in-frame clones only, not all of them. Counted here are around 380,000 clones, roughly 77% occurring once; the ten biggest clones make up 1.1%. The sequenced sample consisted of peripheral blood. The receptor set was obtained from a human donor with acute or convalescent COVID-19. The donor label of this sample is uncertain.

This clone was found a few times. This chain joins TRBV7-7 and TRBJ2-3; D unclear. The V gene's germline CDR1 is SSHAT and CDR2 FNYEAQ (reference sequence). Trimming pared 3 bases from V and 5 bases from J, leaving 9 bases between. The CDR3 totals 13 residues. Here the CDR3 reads CASSFYPGDTQYF. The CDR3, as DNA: TGTGCCAGCAGCTTTTACCCAGGAGATACGCAGTATTTT.

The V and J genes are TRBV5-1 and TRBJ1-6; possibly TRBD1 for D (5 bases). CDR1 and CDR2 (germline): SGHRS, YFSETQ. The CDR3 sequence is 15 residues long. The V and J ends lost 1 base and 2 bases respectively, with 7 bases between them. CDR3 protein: CASSLPGAYNSPLHF. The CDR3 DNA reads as TGCGCCAGCAGCTTGCCGGGGGCCTATAATTCACCCCTCCACTTT. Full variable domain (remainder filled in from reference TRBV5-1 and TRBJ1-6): KAGVTQTPRYLIKTRGQQVTLSCSPISGHRSVSWYQQTPGQGLQFLFEYFSETQRNKGNFPGRFSGRQFSNSRSEMNVSTLELGDSALYLCASSLPGAYNSPLHFGNGTRLTVT.

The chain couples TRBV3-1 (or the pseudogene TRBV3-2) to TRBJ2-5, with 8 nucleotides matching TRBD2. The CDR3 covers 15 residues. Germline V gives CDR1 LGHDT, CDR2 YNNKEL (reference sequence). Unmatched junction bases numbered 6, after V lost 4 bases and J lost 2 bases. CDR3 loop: CASSRAGAKQETQYF. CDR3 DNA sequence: TGTGCCAGCAGCCGAGCGGGGGCCAAACAAGAGACCCAGTACTTC.

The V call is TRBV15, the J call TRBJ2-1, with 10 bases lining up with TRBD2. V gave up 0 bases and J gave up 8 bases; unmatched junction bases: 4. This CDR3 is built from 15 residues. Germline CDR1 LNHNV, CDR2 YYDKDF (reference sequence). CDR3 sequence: CATSRDTSGIDEQFF. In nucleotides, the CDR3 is TGTGCCACCAGCAGAGATACTAGCGGGATAGATGAGCAGTTCTTC.

CDR3 residues: CASSRTSGGRNEQFF. As DNA, the CDR3 is TGTGCCAGTAGTAGGACTAGCGGGGGGCGAAATGAGCAGTTCTTC. The chain employs TRBV19 and TRBJ2-1, with 14 positions matching TRBD2. The CDR3 consists of 15 residues. The trim removed 4 bases at V and 7 bases at J, leaving 3 bases unmatched. Germline values: CDR1 LNHDA, CDR2 SQIVND (reference sequence). Using reference TRBV19 and TRBJ2-1 for the parts outside the CDR3, the full variable domain is DGGITQSPKYLFRKEGQNVTLSCEQNLNHDAMYWYRQDPGQGLRLIYYSQIVNDFQKGDIAEGYSVSREKKESFPLTVTSAQKNPTAFYLCASSRTSGGRNEQFFGPGTRLTVL.

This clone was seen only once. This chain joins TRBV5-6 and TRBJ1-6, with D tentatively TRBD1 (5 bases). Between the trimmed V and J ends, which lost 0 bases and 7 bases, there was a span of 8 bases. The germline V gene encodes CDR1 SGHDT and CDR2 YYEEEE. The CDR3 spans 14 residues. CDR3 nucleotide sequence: TGTGCCAGCAGCTTGGGACGGACAAATTCACCCCTCCACTTT. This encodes CASSLGRTNSPLHF. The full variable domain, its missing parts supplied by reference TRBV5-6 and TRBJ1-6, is DAGVTQSPTHLIKTRGQQVTLRCSPKSGHDTVSWYQQALGQGPQFIFQYYEEEERQRGNFPDRFSGHQFPNYSSELNVNALLLGDSALYLCASSLGRTNSPLHFGNGTRLTVT.

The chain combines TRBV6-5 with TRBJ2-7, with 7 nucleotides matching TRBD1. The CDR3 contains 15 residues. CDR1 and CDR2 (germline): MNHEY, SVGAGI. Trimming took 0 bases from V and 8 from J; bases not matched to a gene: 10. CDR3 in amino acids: CASSYSTGSTIKQYF. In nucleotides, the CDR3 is TGTGCCAGCAGTTACTCGACAGGGTCCACAATCAAGCAGTACTTC.

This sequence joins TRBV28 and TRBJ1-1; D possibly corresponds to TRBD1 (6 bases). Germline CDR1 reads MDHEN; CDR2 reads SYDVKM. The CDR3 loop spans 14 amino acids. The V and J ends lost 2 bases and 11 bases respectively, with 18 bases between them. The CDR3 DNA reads TGTGCCAGCAGTTTACCGAAGGACCCACAGGGCGCTTTCTTT. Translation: CASSLPKDPQGAFF.

CDR3 sequence (DNA): TGTGCCAGCAGCTTGGGCCTAATATCCCAAATTCAGTACTTC. It yields the protein CASSLGLISQIQYF. The chain employs TRBV5-6 and TRBJ2-7; D gene uncertain. Trimming pared 0 bases from V and 10 bases from J, leaving 17 bases between. The CDR3 sequence is 14 residues long. The germline gives CDR1 SGHDT, CDR2 YYEEEE.

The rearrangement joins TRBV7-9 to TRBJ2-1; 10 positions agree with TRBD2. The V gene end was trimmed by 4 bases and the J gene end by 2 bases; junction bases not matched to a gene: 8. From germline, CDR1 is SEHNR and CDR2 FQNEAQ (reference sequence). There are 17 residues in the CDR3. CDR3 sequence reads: CASSSTLSGRAYNEQFF. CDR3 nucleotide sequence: TGTGCCAGCAGCTCTACCTTAAGCGGGAGGGCCTACAATGAGCAGTTCTTC.

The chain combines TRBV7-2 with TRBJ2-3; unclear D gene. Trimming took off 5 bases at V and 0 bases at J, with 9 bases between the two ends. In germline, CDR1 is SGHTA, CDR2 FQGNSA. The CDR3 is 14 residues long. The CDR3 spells CASSPGSSTDTQYF. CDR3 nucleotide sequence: TGTGCCAGCAGCCCCGGGTCTAGCACAGATACGCAGTATTTT.

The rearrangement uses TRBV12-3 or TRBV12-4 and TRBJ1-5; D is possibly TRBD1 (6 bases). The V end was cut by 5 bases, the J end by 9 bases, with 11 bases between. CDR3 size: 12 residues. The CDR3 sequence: CASSLQGGPQHF. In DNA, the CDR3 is TGTGCCAGCAGTCTACAGGGCGGGCCCCAGCATTTT.

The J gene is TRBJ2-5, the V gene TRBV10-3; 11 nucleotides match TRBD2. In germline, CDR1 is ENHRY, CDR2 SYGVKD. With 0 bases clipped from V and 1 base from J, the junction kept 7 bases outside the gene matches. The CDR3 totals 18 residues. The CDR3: CAISESRLAGNPQETQYF. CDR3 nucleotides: TGTGCCATCAGTGAGTCGAGACTAGCGGGAAACCCCCAAGAGACCCAGTACTTC.

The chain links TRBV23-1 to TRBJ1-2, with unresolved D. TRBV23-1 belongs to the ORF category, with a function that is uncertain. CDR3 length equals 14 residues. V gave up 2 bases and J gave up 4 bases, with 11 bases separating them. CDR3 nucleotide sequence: TGCGCCAGCAGTCAACGGGGAGCGGGCTATGGCTACACCTTC. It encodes CASSQRGAGYGYTF.

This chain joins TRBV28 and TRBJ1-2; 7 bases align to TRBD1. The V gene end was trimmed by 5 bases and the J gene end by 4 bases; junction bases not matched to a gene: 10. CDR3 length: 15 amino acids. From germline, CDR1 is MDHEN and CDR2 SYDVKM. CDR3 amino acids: CASSPRQGAGYGYTF. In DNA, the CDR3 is TGTGCCAGCAGTCCCCGACAGGGTGCCGGCTATGGCTACACCTTC.